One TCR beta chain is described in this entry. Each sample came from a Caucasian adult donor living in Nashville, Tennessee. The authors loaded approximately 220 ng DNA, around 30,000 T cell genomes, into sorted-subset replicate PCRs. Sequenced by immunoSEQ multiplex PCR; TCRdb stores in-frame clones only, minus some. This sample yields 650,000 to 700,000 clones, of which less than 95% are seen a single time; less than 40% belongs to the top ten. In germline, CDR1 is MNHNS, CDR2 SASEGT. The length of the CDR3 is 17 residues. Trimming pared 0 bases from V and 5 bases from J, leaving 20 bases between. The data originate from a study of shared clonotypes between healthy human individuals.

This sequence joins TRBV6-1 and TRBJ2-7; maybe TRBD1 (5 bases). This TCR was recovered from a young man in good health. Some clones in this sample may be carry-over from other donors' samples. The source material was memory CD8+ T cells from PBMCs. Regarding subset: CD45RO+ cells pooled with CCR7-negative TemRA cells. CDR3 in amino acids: CASSEAQDRSLYHEQYF. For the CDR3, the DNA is TGTGCCAGCAGTGAAGCACAAGACAGAAGCCTCTACCACGAGCAGTACTTC.